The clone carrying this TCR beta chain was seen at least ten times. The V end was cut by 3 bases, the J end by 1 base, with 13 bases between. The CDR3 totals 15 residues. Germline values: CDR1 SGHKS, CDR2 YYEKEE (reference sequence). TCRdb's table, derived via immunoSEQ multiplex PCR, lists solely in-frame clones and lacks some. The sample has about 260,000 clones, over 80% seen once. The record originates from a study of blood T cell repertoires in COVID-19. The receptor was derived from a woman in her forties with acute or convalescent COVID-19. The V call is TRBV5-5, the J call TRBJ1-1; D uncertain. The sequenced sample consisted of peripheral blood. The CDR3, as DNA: TGTGCCAGCAGCTCATCGAGACGGGGGAACACTGAAGCTTTCTTT. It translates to CASSSSRRGNTEAFF.